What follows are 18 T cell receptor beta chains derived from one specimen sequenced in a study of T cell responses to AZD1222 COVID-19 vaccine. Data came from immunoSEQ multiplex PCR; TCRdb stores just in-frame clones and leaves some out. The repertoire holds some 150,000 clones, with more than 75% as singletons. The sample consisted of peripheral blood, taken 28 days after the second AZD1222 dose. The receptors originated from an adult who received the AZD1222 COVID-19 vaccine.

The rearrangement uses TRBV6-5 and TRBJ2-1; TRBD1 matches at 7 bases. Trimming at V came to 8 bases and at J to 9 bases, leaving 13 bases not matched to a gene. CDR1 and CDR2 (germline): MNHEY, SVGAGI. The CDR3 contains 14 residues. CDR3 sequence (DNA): TGTGCCAGCTCACAGGGGAGCTACTCCGGTGAGCAGTTCTTC. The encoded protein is CASSQGSYSGEQFF.

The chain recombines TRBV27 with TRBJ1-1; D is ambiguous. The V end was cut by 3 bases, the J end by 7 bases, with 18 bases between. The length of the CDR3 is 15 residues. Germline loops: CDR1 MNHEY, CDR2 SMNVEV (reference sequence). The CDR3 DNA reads TGTGCCAGCAGTTTTACCCGGAGTGCCAGCCTTGAAGCTTTCTTT. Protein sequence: CASSFTRSASLEAFF.

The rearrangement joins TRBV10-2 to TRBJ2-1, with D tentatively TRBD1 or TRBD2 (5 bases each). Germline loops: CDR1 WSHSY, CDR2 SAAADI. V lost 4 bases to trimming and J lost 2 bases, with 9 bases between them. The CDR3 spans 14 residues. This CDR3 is CASSVGTTYNEQFF. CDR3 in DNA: TGCGCCAGCAGTGTAGGGACCACCTACAATGAGCAGTTCTTC.

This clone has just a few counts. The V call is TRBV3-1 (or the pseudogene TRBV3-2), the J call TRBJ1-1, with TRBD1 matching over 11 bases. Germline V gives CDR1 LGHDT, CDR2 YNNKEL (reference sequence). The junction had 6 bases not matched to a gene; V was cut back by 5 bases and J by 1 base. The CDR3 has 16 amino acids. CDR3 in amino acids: CASSKDRGRSNTEAFF. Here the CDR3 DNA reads TGTGCCAGCAGCAAGGACAGGGGGCGGTCGAACACTGAAGCTTTCTTT.

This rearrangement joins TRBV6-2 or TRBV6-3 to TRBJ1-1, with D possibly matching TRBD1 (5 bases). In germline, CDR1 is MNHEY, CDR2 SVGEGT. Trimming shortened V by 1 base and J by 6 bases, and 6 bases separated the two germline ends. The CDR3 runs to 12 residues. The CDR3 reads CASSYWGAEAFF. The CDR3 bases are TGTGCCAGCAGTTACTGGGGGGCTGAAGCTTTCTTT.

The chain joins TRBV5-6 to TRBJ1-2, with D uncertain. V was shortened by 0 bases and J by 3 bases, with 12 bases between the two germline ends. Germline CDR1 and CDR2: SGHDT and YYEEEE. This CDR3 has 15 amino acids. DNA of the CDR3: TGTGCCAGCAGCTTGGGGCAGCAGTCGGACTATGGCTACACCTTC. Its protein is CASSLGQQSDYGYTF.

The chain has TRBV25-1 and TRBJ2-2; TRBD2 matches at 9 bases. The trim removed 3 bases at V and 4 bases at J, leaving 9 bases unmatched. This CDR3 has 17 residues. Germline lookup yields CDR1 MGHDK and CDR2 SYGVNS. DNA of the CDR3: TGTGCCAGCAGTGATTTCCTCGGCGGGAGGGTCACCGGGGAGCTGTTTTTT. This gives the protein CASSDFLGGRVTGELFF.

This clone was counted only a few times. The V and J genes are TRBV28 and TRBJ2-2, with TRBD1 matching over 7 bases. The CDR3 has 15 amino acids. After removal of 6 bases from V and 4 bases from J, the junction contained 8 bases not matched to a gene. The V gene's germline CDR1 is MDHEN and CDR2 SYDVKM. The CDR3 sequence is CASSRTGFFTGELFF. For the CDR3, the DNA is TGTGCCAGCAGCCGGACAGGATTTTTCACCGGGGAGCTGTTTTTT. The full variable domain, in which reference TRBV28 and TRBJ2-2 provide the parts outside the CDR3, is DVKVTQSSRYLVKRTGEKVFLECVQDMDHENMFWYRQDPGLGLRLIYFSYDVKMKEKGDIPEGYSVSREKKERFSLILESASTNQTSMYLCASSRTGFFTGELFFGEGSRLTVL.

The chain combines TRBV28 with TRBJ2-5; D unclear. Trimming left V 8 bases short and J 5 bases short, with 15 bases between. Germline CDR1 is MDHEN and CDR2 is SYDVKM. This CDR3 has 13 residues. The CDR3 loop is CASVGRLWETQYF. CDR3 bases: TGTGCCAGCGTAGGACGGCTCTGGGAGACCCAGTACTTC. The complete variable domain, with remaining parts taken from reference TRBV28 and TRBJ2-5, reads DVKVTQSSRYLVKRTGEKVFLECVQDMDHENMFWYRQDPGLGLRLIYFSYDVKMKEKGDIPEGYSVSREKKERFSLILESASTNQTSMYLCASVGRLWETQYFGPGTRLLVL.

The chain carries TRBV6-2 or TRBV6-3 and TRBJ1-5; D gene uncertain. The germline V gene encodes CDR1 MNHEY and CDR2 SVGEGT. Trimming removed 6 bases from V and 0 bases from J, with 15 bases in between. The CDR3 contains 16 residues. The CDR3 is CASSSATANSNQPQHF. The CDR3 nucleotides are TGTGCCAGCAGCTCTGCAACAGCTAATAGCAATCAGCCCCAGCATTTT.

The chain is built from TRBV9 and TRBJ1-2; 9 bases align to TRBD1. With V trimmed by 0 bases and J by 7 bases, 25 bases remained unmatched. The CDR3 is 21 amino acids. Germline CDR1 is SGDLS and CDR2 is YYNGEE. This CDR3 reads CASSVGAVNRGPMSWLRGYTF. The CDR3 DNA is TGTGCCAGCAGCGTAGGGGCCGTTAACAGGGGGCCCATGTCCTGGCTTCGTGGCTACACCTTC. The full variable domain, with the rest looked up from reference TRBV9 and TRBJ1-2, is DSGVTQTPKHLITATGQRVTLRCSPRSGDLSVYWYQQSLDQGLQFLIQYYNGEERAKGNILERFSAQQFPDLHSELNLSSLELGDSALYFCASSVGAVNRGPMSWLRGYTFGSGTRLTVV.

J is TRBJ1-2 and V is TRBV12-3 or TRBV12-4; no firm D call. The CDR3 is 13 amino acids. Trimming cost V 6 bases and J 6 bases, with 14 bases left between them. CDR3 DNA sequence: TGTGCCAGCAGCCGCGATTTATTCGATGGCTACACCTTC. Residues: CASSRDLFDGYTF.

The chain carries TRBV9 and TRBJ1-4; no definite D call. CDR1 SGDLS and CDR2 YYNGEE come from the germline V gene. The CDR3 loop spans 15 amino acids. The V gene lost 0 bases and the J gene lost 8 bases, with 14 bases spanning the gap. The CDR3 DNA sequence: TGTGCCAGCAGCGTAGTGGGCAAGATTGGAGAAAAACTGTTTTTT. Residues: CASSVVGKIGEKLFF.

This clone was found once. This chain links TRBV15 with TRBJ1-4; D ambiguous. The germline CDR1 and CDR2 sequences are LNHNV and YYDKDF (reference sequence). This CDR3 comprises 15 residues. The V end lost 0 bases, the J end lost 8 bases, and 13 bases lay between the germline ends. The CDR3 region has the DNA TGTGCCACCAGCAGAGATGGGCAGTGGGAAGAAAAACTGTTTTTT. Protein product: CATSRDGQWEEKLFF.

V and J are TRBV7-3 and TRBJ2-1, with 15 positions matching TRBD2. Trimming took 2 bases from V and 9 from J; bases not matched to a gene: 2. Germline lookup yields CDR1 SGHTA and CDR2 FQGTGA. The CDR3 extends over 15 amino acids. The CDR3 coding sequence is TGTGCCAGCAGCTTAGGGACTAGCGGGGGGATTGAGCAGTTCTTC. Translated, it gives CASSLGTSGGIEQFF.

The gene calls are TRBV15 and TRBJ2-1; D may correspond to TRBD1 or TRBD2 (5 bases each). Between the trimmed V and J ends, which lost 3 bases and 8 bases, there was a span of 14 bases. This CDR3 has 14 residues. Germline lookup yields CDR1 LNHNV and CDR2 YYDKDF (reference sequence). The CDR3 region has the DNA TGTGCCACCAGCAGCGGGTCGAGGGGCTATGAGCAGTTCTTC. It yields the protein CATSSGSRGYEQFF.

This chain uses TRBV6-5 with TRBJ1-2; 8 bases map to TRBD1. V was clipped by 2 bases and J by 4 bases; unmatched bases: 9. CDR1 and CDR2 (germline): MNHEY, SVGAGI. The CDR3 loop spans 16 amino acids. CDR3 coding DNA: TGTGCCAGCAGTTACCGCCATCCACAGGGGGGCTATGGCTACACCTTC. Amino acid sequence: CASSYRHPQGGYGYTF.

DNA of the CDR3: TGCGCCAGCAGTGAGTCGGGCAGAGCCTACAATGAGCAGTTCTTC. Its protein is CASSESGRAYNEQFF. The chain combines TRBV10-1 with TRBJ2-1; unclear D gene. The CDR3 sequence is 15 residues long. Germline V gene sequence: CDR1 WNHNN, CDR2 SYGVQD (reference sequence). V lost 0 bases and J lost 2, with 8 bases in between.